The 24 T cell receptor beta chains below all came from one sample that was sequenced in a study of T cells in Graves' hyperthyroidism and ophthalmopathy. Regions amplified from RNA transcripts were the TCR beta CDR3 regions. Primed by the HTBI set, a first-round RT-PCR was run on the TCR CDR3. TCRdb called the multiplex PCR reads again in MiXCR, with one record for every CDR3 protein. This table holds about 640,000 distinct CDR3 sequences, roughly 15% found once. The material sequenced was blood. These receptors were obtained from a woman in her forties or fifties with Graves' ophthalmopathy.

The gene calls are TRBV12-3 or TRBV12-4 and TRBJ2-1; 8 bases match TRBD2. This CDR3 has 15 amino acids. Trimming removed 4 bases from V and 6 bases from J; junction bases left unmatched: 8. CDR3 in DNA: TGTGCCAGCAGTTGGGCGGGAGGAGTATCCAATGAGCAGTTCTTC. Amino acids: CASSWAGGVSNEQFF.

In its sample, this clonotype was seen many times. CDR3 amino acids: CASSPGLPGTDTQYF. The DNA of the CDR3 is TGTGCCAGCAGCCCGGGACTCCCGGGGACAGATACGCAGTATTTT. The rearrangement uses TRBV7-2 and TRBJ2-3, with D tentatively TRBD2 (6 bases). The germline CDR1 and CDR2 sequences are SGHTA and FQGNSA. The CDR3 loop spans 15 amino acids. V lost 5 bases and J lost 3, with 15 bases in between.

Ten or more counts support this clonotype. The V gene is TRBV2, the J gene TRBJ2-3, with D perhaps TRBD1 (6 bases). This CDR3 is 15 amino acids long. The V end lost 1 base, the J end lost 0 bases, and 8 bases lay between the germline ends. Germline V lookup: CDR1 SNHLY, CDR2 FYNNEI. The CDR3 DNA reads as TGTGCCAGCAGTGAAGGGACAGTTAGCACAGATACGCAGTATTTT. As protein: CASSEGTVSTDTQYF.

This clonotype was recorded a few times. The chain carries TRBV20-1 and TRBJ1-3; TRBD1 might be the D (6 bases). The CDR3 loop spans 17 amino acids. Germline loops: CDR1 DFQATT, CDR2 SNEGSKA (reference sequence). Trimming removed 1 base at V and 0 bases at J, with 16 bases between. Here the CDR3 DNA reads TGCAGTGCTAGAGGGTTCGGGGAAGGGGGCTCTGGAAACACCATATATTTT. Protein sequence: CSARGFGEGGSGNTIYF.

This clonotype was counted a few times. The chain couples TRBV6-2 or TRBV6-3 to TRBJ2-5; D unclear. The germline CDR1 and CDR2 sequences are MNHEY and SVGEGT. CDR3 size: 19 residues. V was cut by 4 bases and J by 1 base, with 25 bases left in between. Here the CDR3 DNA reads TGTGCCAGCAGTTTCACTAATGGAGATGACCAAACCACCCAAGAGACCCAGTACTTC. Translating gives CASSFTNGDDQTTQETQYF.

With regard to this clonotype: This could be a read error, since a much larger clone is one nucleotide away. The chain has TRBV28 and TRBJ2-1, with D hard to call. CDR3 size: 12 residues. The ends were cut back, 11 bases at V and 7 bases at J, with 15 bases in the middle. Germline V CDR1 and CDR2: MDHEN, SYDVKM. This CDR3 is CAGIGSLNEQFF. The DNA for the CDR3 is TGTGCCGGCATCGGGTCCTTAAATGAGCAGTTCTTC.

The gene calls are TRBV20-1 and TRBJ1-2; 7 bases are shared with TRBD1. Losses at the gene ends were 0 bases for V and 2 bases for J; bases not matched to a gene: 9. The germline V gene has CDR1 DFQATT and CDR2 SNEGSKA (reference sequence). The CDR3 totals 16 residues. The CDR3 reads CSAREVRQGVNYGYTF. In DNA form, the CDR3 reads TGCAGTGCTAGAGAGGTCCGACAGGGAGTCAACTATGGCTACACCTTC.

The gene calls are TRBV27 and TRBJ1-1; D unresolved. With 1 base removed from V and 2 bases from J, the gap between germline ends came to 5 bases. Germline CDR1 is MNHEY and CDR2 is SMNVEV (reference sequence). This CDR3 has 13 residues. The CDR3 loop reads CASSLFPNTEAFF. In nucleotides, the CDR3 is TGTGCCAGCAGTTTATTTCCAAACACTGAAGCTTTCTTT.

This chain uses TRBV29-1 with TRBJ1-2; tentative D call: TRBD1 (5 bases). CDR3 length: 12 amino acids. Germline V gene lookup returns CDR1 SQVTM and CDR2 ANQGSEA. Trimming took 6 bases from V and 0 from J, leaving 8 bases between them. The CDR3 spells CSVGGANYGYTF. The CDR3 DNA sequence: TGCAGCGTCGGGGGAGCTAACTATGGCTACACCTTC.

This clonotype was seen at least ten times. The V and J genes are TRBV6-2 or TRBV6-3 and TRBJ2-3, with 11 bases lining up with TRBD2. The CDR3 contains 15 residues. From germline, CDR1 is MNHEY and CDR2 SVGEGT. With V trimmed by 6 bases and J by 2 bases, 4 bases remained unmatched. CDR3 region: CASRRLAGNTDTQYF. CDR3 sequence (DNA): TGTGCCAGCAGACGACTAGCGGGAAACACAGATACGCAGTATTTT.

V and J are TRBV6-6 and TRBJ1-2; perhaps TRBD1 as D (5 bases). The germline gives CDR1 MNHNY, CDR2 SVGAGI (reference sequence). The CDR3 loop spans 15 amino acids. V was shortened by 1 base and J by 3 bases, with 12 bases between the two germline ends. The CDR3 nucleotides read TGTGCCAGCAGTTACTATACGGGGCGAGACTATGGCTACACCTTC. Residues: CASSYYTGRDYGYTF.

The rearrangement uses TRBV6-2 or TRBV6-3 and TRBJ2-6; D possibly corresponds to TRBD1 (5 bases). V was shortened by 0 bases and J by 13 bases, with 13 bases between the two germline ends. Germline CDR1 is MNHEY and CDR2 is SVGEGT. This CDR3 region has 14 residues. CDR3 region: CASSYSGAVGVLTF. CDR3 sequence (DNA): TGTGCCAGCAGTTACTCTGGGGCGGTAGGGGTCCTGACTTTC.

V gene TRBV24-1 combines with J gene TRBJ2-1; D gene ambiguous. The V end lost 0 bases, the J end lost 7 bases, and 3 bases lay between the germline ends. This CDR3 is built from 12 residues. Per germline, CDR1 KGHDR and CDR2 SFDVKD. CDR3 coding DNA: TGTGCCACCAGTGATTTGAATAATGAGCAGTTCTTC. It is translated as CATSDLNNEQFF.

This chain joins TRBV12-3 or TRBV12-4 and TRBJ2-3; 10 nucleotides align to TRBD2. The CDR3 covers 16 residues. The V segment lost 1 base and the J segment 5 bases; nucleotides outside the gene matches: 6. This CDR3 is CASSLGSSGSRDTQYF. CDR3 DNA sequence: TGTGCCAGCAGTTTAGGGTCTAGCGGGAGCCGAGATACGCAGTATTTT.

In this sample, this clonotype turned up a few times. The V call is TRBV15, the J call TRBJ2-3, with TRBD1 as a possible D gene (6 bases). This CDR3 comprises 16 residues. In germline, CDR1 is LNHNV, CDR2 YYDKDF (reference sequence). V gave up 0 bases and J gave up 5 bases, with 15 bases separating them. The CDR3 region has the DNA TGTGCCACCAGCAGAGATGTAGCAGGGGCGGGAGATACGCAGTATTTT. The encoded protein is CATSRDVAGAGDTQYF.

V and J are TRBV4-3 and TRBJ2-7; D ambiguous. Germline loops: CDR1 LGHNA, CDR2 YSLEER. CDR3 length: 13 amino acids. V lost 0 bases to trimming and J lost 6 bases, with 9 bases between them. For the CDR3, the DNA is TGCGCCAGCAGCCAAGATTTAGTAAGCGAGCAGTACTTC. This codes for CASSQDLVSEQYF.

About this clonotype: Germline and junction disagree at one end, which may indicate a read error. This chain joins TRBV7-6 and TRBJ1-1; D not resolved. The CDR3 runs to 13 residues. Germline V gene data show CDR1 as SGHVS and CDR2 as FNYEAQ. The CDR3 protein is CANSLAENTEAFF. The DNA of the CDR3 is TGTGCCAACAGCTTAGCAGAAAACACTGAAGCTTTCTTT.

Worth noting for this clonotype: A read error may be the cause here, since a much bigger clone is one base away. This chain joins TRBV20-1 and TRBJ2-7; 10 bases agree with TRBD2. This CDR3 has 16 amino acids. CDR1 DFQATT and CDR2 SNEGSKA come from the germline V gene (reference sequence). The CDR3 DNA reads TGCAGTGCTAAAACGGGGCTAGCGGGAGTATCCTACGGGCAGTACTTC. Residues: CSAKTGLAGVSYGQYF.

This clonotype appeared many times. The CDR3 DNA reads as TGTGCCAGCAGCCCCAAGGTCAGAATCACAGATACGCAGTATTTT. Translating gives CASSPKVRITDTQYF. The chain uses TRBV7-9 and TRBJ2-3; D unclear. Trimming took 5 bases from V and 2 from J, leaving 14 bases between them. CDR1 is SEHNR, CDR2 FQNEAQ, per germline (reference sequence). CDR3 size: 15 residues.

This chain links TRBV5-1 with TRBJ2-3; no definite D call. Germline V gene data show CDR1 as SGHRS and CDR2 as YFSETQ. This CDR3 spans 14 amino acids. Trimming pared 4 bases from V and 6 bases from J, leaving 15 bases between. The chain's CDR3 is CASSQSSKWDTQYF. The DNA of the CDR3 is TGCGCCAGCAGCCAGAGTTCCAAGTGGGATACGCAGTATTTT.

This clonotype was seen only a few times. This rearrangement joins TRBV7-2 to TRBJ1-4, with TRBD1 matching 7 bases. CDR1 and CDR2 from the germline V gene are SGHTA and FQGNSA. This CDR3 spans 14 amino acids. With 2 bases clipped from V and 7 bases from J, the junction kept 4 bases outside the gene matches. The CDR3 reads CASSLSGGAEKLFF. CDR3 sequence (DNA): TGTGCCAGCAGCTTATCAGGGGGGGCTGAAAAACTGTTTTTT.

This chain connects TRBV6-4 to TRBJ1-5; no clear D. The germline CDR1 and CDR2 sequences are MRHNA and SNTAGT. Trimming shortened V by 2 bases and J by 9 bases, and 14 bases separated the two germline ends. CDR3 length equals 14 residues. CDR3 in DNA: TGTGCCAGCAGTGACCAGGCGGCAAGTAGGCCCCAGCATTTT. It yields the protein CASSDQAASRPQHF.

This clonotype has a count of ten or more. J is TRBJ2-1 and V is TRBV20-1, with 7 bases that match TRBD2. The CDR3 length is 16 residues. The V gene end was trimmed by 0 bases and the J gene end by 10 bases; junction bases not matched to a gene: 15. The germline V gene has CDR1 DFQATT and CDR2 SNEGSKA (reference sequence). In DNA form, the CDR3 reads TGCAGTGCTAGAGATCGGGATGGGGGGGAATATGAGGAGCAGTTCTTC. This translates into CSARDRDGGEYEEQFF.

The chain recombines TRBV27 with TRBJ1-2; the match to TRBD1 covers 7 bases. Trimming took 5 bases from V and 5 from J; bases not matched to a gene: 11. This CDR3 has 15 residues. Germline assignment: CDR1 MNHEY and CDR2 SMNVEV (reference sequence). In nucleotides, the CDR3 is TGTGCCAGCAGTCCAATCAGGGGGAGCTTTTATGGCTACACCTTC. Translated: CASSPIRGSFYGYTF.